This T cell receptor beta chain was profiled in a study of cytomegalovirus exposure and HLA in healthy donors (dated by TCRdb to 2016 to 2017). In terms of the full investigation: The 500 to 800 repertoires of the first cohort and the 120 or so validation repertoires were produced on the same platform, according to a later analysis. A separate validation cohort of about 110 different subjects was used in addition to the approximately 610-subject first cohort. The aim of the study was to test whether cataloging public T cell receptors could identify signatures of past pathogen exposure. To predict cytomegalovirus infection status, the study brought together high-throughput TCR immunosequencing, statistical association of individual TCRs with disease status, and machine learning.

Libraries were constructed by the immunoSEQ multiplex PCR assay. From the authors' description of their analysis: A statistical classification framework was developed to diagnose cytomegalovirus status using the catalog of TCR beta chain sequences. The table was pulled from immuneACCESS by TCRdb, which kept in-frame rearrangements only. Such tables lose some clones; where checked, under half of the loss comes from unresolved V genes, and the rest has no known cause. V and J calls and clone size are copied from that table; D and trimming were computed from the DNA. The sample has tens of thousands of clones on record, approximately 96% of them singletons. Around 2.4% of the sample lies in the top ten. The junction shows trimming of 5 bases on V and 9 bases on J, and the gene matches do not reach 17 bases of it. Inclusive of the bounding cysteine and phenylalanine, the CDR3 is 18 residues long. Of the read, only the CDR3 DNA is kept; its 54 bases are in frame from base 1. For CDR1 and CDR2, the germline V gene lists SGHAT and FQNNGV.

Separate from the roughly 650-subject first cohort, the validation cohort of more than 90 subjects was the group to which the donors belonged. In regard to this clone: Its antigen remains undetermined. Per-base quality was not reported, and no clone a single base away is much larger than it.

Results the study describes overall, beyond this receptor: The study gave a list of about 150 TCR beta chains associated with cytomegalovirus. Across donors, most TCR sequences were observed very rarely, whereas some public TCRs were present in many individuals. The authors suggested that the approach could potentially be generalized to other disease states and immunological phenotypes. All 110 or so repertoires were used to score co-occurrence in the validation cohort in a later analysis, because that analysis had no HLA typing for the cohort. A later analysis found that TCRs clustered in the first cohort also tended to co-occur in the roughly 120 validation repertoires, with 90% to 95% of cluster scores above 0. In vitro tests confirmed that a few of the cytomegalovirus-associated TCR beta chains recognize cytomegalovirus antigens. Cytomegalovirus status was reported to be diagnosed by the classifier with high specificity and sensitivity in both the original and validation cohorts.

The material sequenced was PBMCs. The sequence joins TRBV11-2 to TRBJ2-1; 12 central bases correspond to TRBD2. The receptor was derived from a man between 18 and 35 years old in good health and CMV-seronegative. The nucleotide sequence reads TGTGCCAGCAGCACAATGCCCGCTAGCGGGAGGGCCCTTGGTGAGCAGTTCTTC. This translates into CASSTMPASGRALGEQFF.